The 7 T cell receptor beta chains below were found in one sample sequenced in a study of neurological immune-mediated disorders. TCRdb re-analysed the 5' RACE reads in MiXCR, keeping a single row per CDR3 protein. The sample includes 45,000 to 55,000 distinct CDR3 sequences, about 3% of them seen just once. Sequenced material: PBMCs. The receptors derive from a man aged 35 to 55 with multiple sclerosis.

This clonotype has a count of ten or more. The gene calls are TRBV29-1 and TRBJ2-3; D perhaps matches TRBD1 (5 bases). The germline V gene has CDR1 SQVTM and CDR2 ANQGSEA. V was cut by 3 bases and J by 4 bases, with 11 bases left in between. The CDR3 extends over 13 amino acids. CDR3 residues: CSVDGAGSDTQYF. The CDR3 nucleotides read TGCAGCGTTGATGGGGCAGGGTCAGATACGCAGTATTTT.

The CDR3 here is CSVGTSGGTSTDTQYF. Written as DNA, the CDR3 is TGCAGCGTTGGAACTAGCGGGGGGACTAGCACAGATACGCAGTATTTT. The rearrangement joins TRBV29-1 to TRBJ2-3; 12 positions agree with TRBD2. Trimming at V came to 4 bases and at J to 0 bases, leaving 5 bases not matched to a gene. The CDR3 extends over 16 amino acids. Germline V gene sequence: CDR1 SQVTM, CDR2 ANQGSEA.

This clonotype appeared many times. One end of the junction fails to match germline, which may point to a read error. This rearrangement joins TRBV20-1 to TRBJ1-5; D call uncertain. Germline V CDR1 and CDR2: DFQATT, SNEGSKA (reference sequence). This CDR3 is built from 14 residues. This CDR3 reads CSYLPGACNQPQNF. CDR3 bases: TGCAGTTATCTACCGGGAGCCTGTAATCAGCCCCAGAATTTT.

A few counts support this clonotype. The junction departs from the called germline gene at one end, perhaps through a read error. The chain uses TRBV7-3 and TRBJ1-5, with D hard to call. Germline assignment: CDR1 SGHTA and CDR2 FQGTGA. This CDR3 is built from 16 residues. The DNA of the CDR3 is TGTGCCAGCATTTTCATGAGGGTCGGTGGCAATCAGCCCCAGAATTTT. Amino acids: CASIFMRVGGNQPQNF. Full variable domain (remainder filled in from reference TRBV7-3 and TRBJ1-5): GAGVSQTPSNKVTEKGKYVELRCDPISGHTALYWYRQSLGQGPEFLIYFQGTGAADDSGLPNDRFFAVRPEGSVSTLKIQRTERGDSAVYLCASIFMRVGGNQPQNFGDGTRLSIL.

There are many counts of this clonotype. CDR3 in DNA: TGTGCCAGCAGCATTCATGTAGGGGGAGGAGGTTCACCCCTCCACTTT. It encodes CASSIHVGGGGSPLHF. The chain carries TRBV7-2 and TRBJ1-6; a possible D gene is TRBD1 (6 bases). This CDR3 is 16 amino acids long. V lost 5 bases and J 9 bases, leaving 20 bases between the germline ends. CDR1 is SGHTA, CDR2 FQGNSA, per germline.

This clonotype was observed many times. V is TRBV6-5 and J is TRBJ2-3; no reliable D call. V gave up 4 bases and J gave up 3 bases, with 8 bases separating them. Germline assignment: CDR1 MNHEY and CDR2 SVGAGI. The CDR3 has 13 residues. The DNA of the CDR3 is TGTGCCAGCAGTTCCCTCTCAACAGATACGCAGTATTTT. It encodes CASSSLSTDTQYF.

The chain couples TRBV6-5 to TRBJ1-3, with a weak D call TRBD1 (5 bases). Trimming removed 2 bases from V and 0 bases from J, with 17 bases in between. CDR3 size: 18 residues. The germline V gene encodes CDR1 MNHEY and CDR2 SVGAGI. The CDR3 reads CASSYGRGWGSSGNTIYF. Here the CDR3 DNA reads TGTGCCAGCAGTTACGGGAGAGGTTGGGGGAGCTCTGGAAACACCATATATTTT.